Listed here is a single T cell receptor (beta chain). The table came from immunoSEQ multiplex PCR; TCRdb's copy has only in-frame clones and leaves some out. The data hold fewer than 80,000 clones, with about 85% observed a single time. The germline gives CDR1 WSHSY, CDR2 SAAADI. The CDR3 length is 13 residues. The V and J ends lost 6 bases and 5 bases, in that order; junction bases with no gene match: 3. The sample comes from a study of OX40 agonist ivuxolimab in advanced cancers. The receptor's source is an adult with an advanced solid tumor such as melanoma, head and neck, liver or kidney cancer. The chain joins TRBV10-2 to TRBJ2-5; 10 bases match TRBD2. Sequenced material: CD4+ or CD8+ T cells sorted from blood, taken in a trial of the OX40 agonist ivuxolimab. The CDR3 DNA sequence: TGCGCCAGCAGCTTAGCGGGGGGCGAGACCCAGTACTTC. Protein product: CASSLAGGETQYF.